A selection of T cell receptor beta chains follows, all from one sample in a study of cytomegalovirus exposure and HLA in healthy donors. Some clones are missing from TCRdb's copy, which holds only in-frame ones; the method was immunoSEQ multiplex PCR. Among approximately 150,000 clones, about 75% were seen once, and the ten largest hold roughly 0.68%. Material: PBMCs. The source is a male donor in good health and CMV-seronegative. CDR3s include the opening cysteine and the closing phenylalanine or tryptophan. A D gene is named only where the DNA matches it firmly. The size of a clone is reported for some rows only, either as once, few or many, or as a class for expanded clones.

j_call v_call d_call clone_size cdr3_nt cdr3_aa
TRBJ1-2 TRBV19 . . TGTGCCAGTAGTCCCCCCCCGGCAGGGGCCTATGGCTACACCTTC CASSPPPAGAYGYTF
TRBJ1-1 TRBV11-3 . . TGTGCCAGCAGCGGATTTCGGGGTTCTGGAATGGGCACTGAAGCTTTCTTT CASSGFRGSGMGTEAFF
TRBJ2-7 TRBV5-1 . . TGCGCCAGCAGCTTGGCCCAGGGGTTGCCCTCCTACGAGCAGTACTTC CASSLAQGLPSYEQYF
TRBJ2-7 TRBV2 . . TGTGCCGGCACCCCCCACGGAGGTGAGCAGTACTTC CAGTPHGGEQYF
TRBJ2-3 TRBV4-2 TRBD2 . TGTGCCAGCAGCCAAAGAGGTAGCGGGAGGGCCTCAGATACGCAGTATTTT CASSQRGSGRASDTQYF
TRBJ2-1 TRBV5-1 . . TGCGCCAGCAGCTTGGGACTCAATGAGCAGTTCTTC CASSLGLNEQFF
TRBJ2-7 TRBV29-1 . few TGCAGCGTGGGGTTTAGGACAGATCTCCACGAGCAGTACTTC CSVGFRTDLHEQYF
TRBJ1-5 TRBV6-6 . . TGTGCCAGCGCAGATCCTAGCAATCAGCCCCAGCATTTT CASADPSNQPQHF
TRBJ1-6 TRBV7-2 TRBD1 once TGTGCCAGCAGCTTAGCCAGGGACAGGTCACCCCTCCACTTT CASSLARDRSPLHF
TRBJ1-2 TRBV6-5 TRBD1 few TGTGCCAGCAGTTACTCTTTAGGGGGCCACTATGGCTACACCTTC CASSYSLGGHYGYTF
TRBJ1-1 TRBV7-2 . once TGTGCCAGCAGCTTAGATGGCAGGGGAACGACTGAAGCTTTCTTT CASSLDGRGTTEAFF
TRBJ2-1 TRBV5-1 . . TGCGCCAGCAGCTTTCGGTCTACGGAGCAGTTCTTC CASSFRSTEQFF
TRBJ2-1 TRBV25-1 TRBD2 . TGTGCCAGCAGCCCCCAACCCACTAGCGGGAGGTCAAGTGAGCAGTTCTTC CASSPQPTSGRSSEQFF
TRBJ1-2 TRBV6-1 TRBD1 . TGTGCCAGCAGGGACAGGGTCGGGCACTATGGCTACACCTTC CASRDRVGHYGYTF
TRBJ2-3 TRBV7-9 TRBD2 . TGTTCCAGCAGCTTAGCGGGGGGGCCCAAAGATACGCAGTATTTT CSSSLAGGPKDTQYF
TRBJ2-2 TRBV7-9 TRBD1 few TGTGCCAGCAGCCTGGGGCCGGGACAGGCTGTCACCGGGGAGCTGTTTTTT CASSLGPGQAVTGELFF
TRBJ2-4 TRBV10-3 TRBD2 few TGTGCCATCAGTGAAATTTTGGCTAGCGGGGTGGGAGCCAAAAACATTCAGTACTTC CAISEILASGVGAKNIQYF
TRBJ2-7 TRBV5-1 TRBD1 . TGCGCCAGCAGCGCCGGGACAGGTACCTACGAGCAGTACTTC CASSAGTGTYEQYF
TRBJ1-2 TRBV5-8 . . TGTGCCAGCAGCTTGGAGGTGGGAGGGAATGGCTACACCTTC CASSLEVGGNGYTF
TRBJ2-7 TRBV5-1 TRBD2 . TGCGCCAGCAGCCCTCACCAACAACTAGCGGGAGGGCCGGGCGAGCAGTACTTC CASSPHQQLAGGPGEQYF
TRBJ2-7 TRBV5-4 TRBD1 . TGTGCCAGCAGCCCCAGGACAGGGCCCTACGAGCAGTACTTC CASSPRTGPYEQYF
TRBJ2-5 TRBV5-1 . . TGCGCCAGCAGCTTGGCGGACAGTATAGAGACCCAGTACTTC CASSLADSIETQYF
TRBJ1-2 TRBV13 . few TGTGCCAGCAGCTTAGGCATCGGGGGTAACTATGGCTACACCTTC CASSLGIGGNYGYTF
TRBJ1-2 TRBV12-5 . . TGTGCTAGTGGACCTACGGACGGGGGTGTCTATGGCTACACCTTC CASGPTDGGVYGYTF
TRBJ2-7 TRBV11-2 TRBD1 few TGTGCCAGCAGCTTAGGAGGCAGGGGGCGATTTGGGTACGAGCAGTACTTC CASSLGGRGRFGYEQYF
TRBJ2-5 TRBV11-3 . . TGTGCCAGCAGCTTAACGGGGGAGACCCAGTACTTC CASSLTGETQYF
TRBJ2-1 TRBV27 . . TGTGCCAGCAGTATACAGGACCGCCCCTACAATGAGCAGTTCTTC CASSIQDRPYNEQFF
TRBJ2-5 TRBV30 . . TGTGCCTGGAGTGTGCTAATACAAGAGACCCAGTACTTC CAWSVLIQETQYF
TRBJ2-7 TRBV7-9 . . TGTGCCAGCAGCTTAGCCAGCTCCTACGAGCAGTACTTC CASSLASSYEQYF
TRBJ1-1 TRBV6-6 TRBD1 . TGTGCCAGCAGCCGGACAGGGATGAACACTGAAGCTTTCTTT CASSRTGMNTEAFF
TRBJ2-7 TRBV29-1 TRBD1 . TGCAGCGCCGAGGGACAGTACTACGAGCAGTACTTC CSAEGQYYEQYF
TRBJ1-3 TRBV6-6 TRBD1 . TGTGCCAGCAGTCTTCCGGGACAGGGCTCTGGAAACACCATATATTTT CASSLPGQGSGNTIYF